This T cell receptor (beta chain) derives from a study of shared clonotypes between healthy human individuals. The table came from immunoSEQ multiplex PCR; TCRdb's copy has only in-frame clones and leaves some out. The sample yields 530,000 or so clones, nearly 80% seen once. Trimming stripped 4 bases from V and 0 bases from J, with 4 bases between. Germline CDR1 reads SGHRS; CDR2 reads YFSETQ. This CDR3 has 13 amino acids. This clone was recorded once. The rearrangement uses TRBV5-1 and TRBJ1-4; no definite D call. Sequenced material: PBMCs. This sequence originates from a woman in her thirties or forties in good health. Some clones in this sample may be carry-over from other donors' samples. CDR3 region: CASSDATNEKLFF. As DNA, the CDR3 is TGCGCCAGCAGCGACGCAACTAATGAAAAACTGTTTTTT.